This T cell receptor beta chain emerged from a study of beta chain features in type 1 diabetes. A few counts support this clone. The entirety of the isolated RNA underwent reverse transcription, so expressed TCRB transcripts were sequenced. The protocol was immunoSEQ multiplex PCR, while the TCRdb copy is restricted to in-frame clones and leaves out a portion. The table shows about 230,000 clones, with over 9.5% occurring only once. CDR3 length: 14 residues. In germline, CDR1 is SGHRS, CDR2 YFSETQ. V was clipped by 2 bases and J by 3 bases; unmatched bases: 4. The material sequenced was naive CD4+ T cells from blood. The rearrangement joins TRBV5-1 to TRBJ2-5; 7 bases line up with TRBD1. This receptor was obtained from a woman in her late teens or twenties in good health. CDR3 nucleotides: TGCGCCAGCAGCTTAGGGGACAGTGAAGAGACCCAGTACTTC. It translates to CASSLGDSEETQYF.